The 17 T cell receptor beta chains below come from one sample, sequenced in a study of T-cell memory formation after mild COVID-19. TCRdb reprocessed the 5' RACE reads via MiXCR and lists one record per CDR3 protein. The sample carries about 180,000 distinct CDR3 sequences, roughly 17% recorded once. Specimen: PBMCs or a T cell subset sorted from them (not recorded which). These receptors were obtained from an adult woman who had mild COVID-19 (a few samples of this study predate the infection). Cell type and time point are not known.

The sample holds a few counts of this clonotype. The rearrangement links TRBV12-3 or TRBV12-4 to TRBJ2-2; D remains unclear. Between the trimmed V and J ends, which lost 3 bases and 5 bases, there was a span of 10 bases. The CDR3 consists of 14 residues. The CDR3 coding sequence is TGTGCCAGCAGTTTGGCCCTGGAGACCGGGGAGCTGTTTTTT. Its protein product is CASSLALETGELFF.

This clonotype was detected only a few times. The chain uses TRBV24-1 and TRBJ2-5; no clear D gene. The CDR3 has 14 residues. The V gene lost 3 bases and the J gene lost 5 bases, with 12 bases spanning the gap. Germline V lookup: CDR1 KGHDR, CDR2 SFDVKD. The chain's CDR3 is CATSDPASLETQYF. CDR3 DNA sequence: TGTGCCACCAGTGATCCCGCCTCATTGGAGACCCAGTACTTC.

The CDR3 DNA is TGTGCCAGCAGCTCCGACAGGGGAAGAGAAAAACTGTTTTTT. This codes for CASSSDRGREKLFF. The rearrangement uses TRBV7-9 and TRBJ1-4; TRBD1 aligns across 8 bases. The V and J ends lost 4 bases and 8 bases, in that order; junction bases with no gene match: 6. The CDR3 runs to 14 residues. Germline V gene data show CDR1 as SEHNR and CDR2 as FQNEAQ (reference sequence).

The chain joins TRBV6-1 to TRBJ2-1; D gene ambiguous. This CDR3 has 12 residues. CDR1 MNHNS and CDR2 SASEGT come from the germline V gene. V lost 6 bases and J lost 3, with 6 bases in between. CDR3 in amino acids: CASRENYNEQFF. DNA for the CDR3: TGTGCCAGCAGGGAAAACTACAATGAGCAGTTCTTC.

In its sample, this clonotype was seen a few times. The chain combines TRBV12-3 or TRBV12-4 with TRBJ1-5; D is perhaps TRBD1 (5 bases). The length of the CDR3 is 14 residues. Trimming took off 3 bases at V and 4 bases at J, with 10 bases between the two ends. The CDR3: CASSLAGRNQPQHF. DNA for the CDR3: TGTGCCAGCAGTTTGGCAGGGAGGAATCAGCCCCAGCATTTT.

In this sample, this clonotype turned up a few times. The gene calls are TRBV7-9 and TRBJ2-7; D call uncertain. Germline V gives CDR1 SEHNR, CDR2 FQNEAQ (reference sequence). V lost 5 bases to trimming and J lost 2 bases, with 7 bases between them. The CDR3 consists of 12 residues. CDR3 sequence (DNA): TGTGCCAGCAGCCGTAGTCCCTACGAGCAGTACTTC. Protein: CASSRSPYEQYF.

This chain uses TRBV11-3 with TRBJ2-7, with D perhaps matching TRBD2 (5 bases). Trimming removed 1 base at V and 0 bases at J, with 7 bases between. CDR1 and CDR2 from the germline V gene are SGHNT and YENEEA. The CDR3 extends over 14 amino acids. CDR3 in DNA: TGTGCCAGCAGCTTAGGGAGGAACTCCTACGAGCAGTACTTC. This encodes CASSLGRNSYEQYF. The full variable domain, its missing parts supplied by reference TRBV11-3 and TRBJ2-7, is EAGVVQSPRYKIIEKKQPVAFWCNPISGHNTLYWYLQNLGQGPELLIRYENEEAVDDSQLPKDRFSAERLKGVDSTLKIQPAELGDSAVYLCASSLGRNSYEQYFGPGTRLTVT.

J is TRBJ2-3 and V is TRBV6-1, with no clear D. The CDR3 length is 13 residues. The V gene's germline CDR1 is MNHNS and CDR2 SASEGT. Deletions cut 8 bases from V and 0 bases from J, with 9 bases between. The CDR3 nucleotides read TGTGCCAGCCGTCTGATTAGCACAGATACGCAGTATTTT. It is translated as CASRLISTDTQYF.

V gene TRBV7-9 combines with J gene TRBJ2-5; TRBD2 agrees at 14 bases. Germline trimming cut 6 bases from V and 4 bases from J; bases unmatched to any gene: 16. Germline values: CDR1 SEHNR, CDR2 FQNEAQ (reference sequence). The CDR3 is made up of 19 amino acids. The CDR3 nucleotides are TGTGCCAGCAGACCCCCTCCGGGACTAGCGGGAGAAAGGGGAGAGACCCAGTACTTC. This encodes CASRPPPGLAGERGETQYF.

The CDR3 spells CASSSWTSGSGEQFF. The CDR3 DNA follows: TGTGCCAGCAGCTCCTGGACTAGCGGGAGTGGAGAGCAGTTCTTC. V usage is TRBV7-3 and J usage is TRBJ2-1; 13 bases map to TRBD2. CDR1 SGHTA and CDR2 FQGTGA come from the germline V gene. The CDR3 is 15 amino acids. The ends lost 4 bases at V and 10 bases at J; junction bases unmatched: 7. The full variable domain, its missing parts supplied by reference TRBV7-3 and TRBJ2-1, is GAGVSQTPSNKVTEKGKYVELRCDPISGHTALYWYRQSLGQGPEFLIYFQGTGAADDSGLPNDRFFAVRPEGSVSTLKIQRTERGDSAVYLCASSSWTSGSGEQFFGPGTRLTVL.

This clonotype was detected ten times or more. This rearrangement joins TRBV30 to TRBJ2-1; D ambiguous. Germline CDR1 reads GTSNPN; CDR2 reads SVGIG (reference sequence). The CDR3 is made up of 11 amino acids. V lost 0 bases and J lost 9, with 6 bases in between. The CDR3 DNA follows: TGTGCCTGGAGTGTAGCCTCTGAGCAGTTCTTC. Translated: CAWSVASEQFF.

This clonotype has a handful of counts. The chain recombines TRBV5-1 with TRBJ1-1, with D tentatively TRBD1 (5 bases). Trimming stripped 4 bases from V and 2 bases from J, with 12 bases between. CDR1 SGHRS and CDR2 YFSETQ come from the germline V gene. The CDR3 consists of 14 residues. CDR3 region: CASSLVQGNTEAFF. The CDR3 bases are TGCGCCAGCAGCCTGGTCCAGGGAAACACTGAAGCTTTCTTT.

A few counts support this clonotype. The rearrangement joins TRBV12-3 or TRBV12-4 to TRBJ2-5; the D call may be TRBD1 or TRBD2 (5 bases each). This CDR3 has 15 residues. Trimming removed 1 base from V and 4 bases from J, with 13 bases in between. CDR3 nucleotide sequence: TGTGCCAGCAGTTTAGACCCTAGCAGGGCAGAGACCCAGTACTTC. It codes for CASSLDPSRAETQYF.

J is TRBJ2-1 and V is TRBV19, with 7 nucleotides matching TRBD1. The V gene end was trimmed by 5 bases and the J gene end by 10 bases; junction bases not matched to a gene: 11. This CDR3 has 14 residues. Germline V gene sequence: CDR1 LNHDA, CDR2 SQIVND (reference sequence). CDR3 DNA: TGTGCCAGTAGTTCGGACAGGCCTGCCGGGGAGCAGTTCTTC. Amino acid sequence: CASSSDRPAGEQFF. Full variable domain (missing parts from reference TRBV19 and TRBJ2-1): DGGITQSPKYLFRKEGQNVTLSCEQNLNHDAMYWYRQDPGQGLRLIYYSQIVNDFQKGDIAEGYSVSREKKESFPLTVTSAQKNPTAFYLCASSSDRPAGEQFFGPGTRLTVL.

The chain joins TRBV24-1 to TRBJ1-5; TRBD1 is a possible D gene (5 bases). Germline V CDR1 and CDR2: KGHDR, SFDVKD. The V end was cut by 3 bases, the J end by 1 base, with 6 bases between. CDR3 size: 14 residues. The CDR3, as DNA: TGTGCCACCAGTGATACAGGAAGCAATCAGCCCCAGCATTTT. It translates to CATSDTGSNQPQHF.

The chain has TRBV6-2 or TRBV6-3 and TRBJ2-7; possibly TRBD1 for D (5 bases). V gave up 5 bases and J gave up 3 bases, with 17 bases separating them. There are 15 residues in the CDR3. The germline V gene encodes CDR1 MNHEY and CDR2 SVGEGT. The CDR3 DNA reads TGTGCCAGCAGTCCAGGGAAGGGCCGGAGCTACGAGCAGTACTTC. Translated, it gives CASSPGKGRSYEQYF.

V usage is TRBV6-2 or TRBV6-3 and J usage is TRBJ2-7; TRBD2 agrees at 8 bases. The junction had 11 bases not matched to a gene; V was cut back by 6 bases and J by 7 bases. CDR1 and CDR2 from the germline V gene are MNHEY and SVGEGT. This CDR3 contains 14 residues. The CDR3 sequence is CASRQAGVAGEQYF. The CDR3 nucleotides read TGTGCCAGCAGGCAAGCGGGAGTAGCGGGTGAGCAGTACTTC.